Listed below are T cell receptor beta chains from one sample, sequenced in a study of T cell responses to AZD1222 COVID-19 vaccine. Measured with immunoSEQ multiplex PCR; TCRdb has only the in-frame clones, and not every one. This sample carries 95,000 to 150,000 clones, more than 75% of them seen once, and the ten largest clones take roughly 1.1%. This specimen consisted of peripheral blood, obtained on day 0 of AZD1222 vaccination. These receptor sequences come from an adult in good health. CDR3s include the opening cysteine and the closing phenylalanine or tryptophan. A D gene is named only where the DNA matches it firmly. Clone size is shown for a subset of rows, as once, few, many or a class of expanded clone.

d_gene: TRBD2; abundance: once; j_gene: TRBJ2-3; v_gene: TRBV2; CDR3aa: CASSLAGGRVDTQYF; CDR3nt: TGTGCCAGCAGTCTAGCGGGGGGGCGAGTAGATACGCAGTATTTT
d_gene: TRBD2; abundance: .; j_gene: TRBJ2-5; v_gene: TRBV10-1; CDR3aa: CASSETSGGRGTQYF; CDR3nt: TGCGCCAGCAGTGAAACTAGCGGGGGCCGAGGGACCCAGTACTTC
d_gene: TRBD1; abundance: .; j_gene: TRBJ2-3; v_gene: TRBV5-1; CDR3aa: CASSLRGLSTDTQYF; CDR3nt: TGCGCCAGCAGCTTAAGGGGGCTGAGCACAGATACGCAGTATTTT
d_gene: .; abundance: .; j_gene: TRBJ2-3; v_gene: TRBV7-8; CDR3aa: CASSYTGHPVGTDTQYF; CDR3nt: TGTGCCAGCAGCTACACGGGACATCCTGTGGGCACAGATACGCAGTATTTT
d_gene: .; abundance: once; j_gene: TRBJ2-6; v_gene: TRBV5-4; CDR3aa: CASSFEGAPSGANVLTF; CDR3nt: TGTGCCAGCAGCTTTGAAGGGGCCCCTTCTGGGGCCAACGTCCTGACTTTC
d_gene: .; abundance: once; j_gene: TRBJ2-7; v_gene: TRBV10-3; CDR3aa: CAISEAYEQYF; CDR3nt: TGTGCCATCAGTGAAGCCTACGAGCAGTACTTC
d_gene: .; abundance: once; j_gene: TRBJ2-2; v_gene: TRBV11-2; CDR3aa: CASREAWVNTGELFF; CDR3nt: TGTGCCAGCAGAGAGGCCTGGGTGAACACCGGGGAGCTGTTTTTT
d_gene: TRBD1; abundance: .; j_gene: TRBJ1-4; v_gene: TRBV5-4; CDR3aa: CASSKDRAGEKLFF; CDR3nt: TGTGCCAGCAGCAAAGACAGGGCGGGTGAAAAACTGTTTTTT
d_gene: .; abundance: .; j_gene: TRBJ2-1; v_gene: TRBV2; CDR3aa: CASSVPTNNEQFF; CDR3nt: TGTGCCAGCAGTGTCCCGACTAACAATGAGCAGTTCTTC
d_gene: TRBD2; abundance: once; j_gene: TRBJ2-3; v_gene: TRBV19; CDR3aa: CASSSTSGGTDTQYF; CDR3nt: TGTGCCAGTAGTTCGACTAGCGGGGGCACAGATACGCAGTATTTT
d_gene: .; abundance: .; j_gene: TRBJ1-2; v_gene: TRBV29-1; CDR3aa: CSVPGGSPGYTF; CDR3nt: TGCAGCGTCCCGGGGGGGTCCCCAGGCTACACCTTC
d_gene: .; abundance: .; j_gene: TRBJ1-2; v_gene: TRBV5-8; CDR3aa: CASSLGKIRINYGYTF; CDR3nt: TGTGCCAGCAGCTTAGGCAAAATAAGAATTAACTATGGCTACACCTTC
d_gene: .; abundance: .; j_gene: TRBJ2-6; v_gene: TRBV20-1; CDR3aa: CSASEGAGANVLTF; CDR3nt: TGCAGTGCTAGTGAGGGGGCTGGGGCCAACGTCCTGACTTTC
d_gene: .; abundance: .; j_gene: TRBJ2-7; v_gene: TRBV2; CDR3aa: CATQGVRYEQYF; CDR3nt: TGTGCCACTCAAGGCGTCCGCTACGAGCAGTACTTC
d_gene: .; abundance: .; j_gene: TRBJ1-6; v_gene: TRBV7-2; CDR3aa: CASSLQRNNSPLHF; CDR3nt: TGTGCCAGCAGCTTACAGAGAAATAATTCACCCCTCCACTTT
d_gene: .; abundance: .; j_gene: TRBJ2-1; v_gene: TRBV12-3/TRBV12-4; CDR3aa: CASRPQYNEQFF; CDR3nt: TGTGCCAGCAGGCCTCAGTACAATGAGCAGTTCTTC
d_gene: TRBD2; abundance: .; j_gene: TRBJ2-7; v_gene: TRBV4-1; CDR3aa: CASSQGLAGASYEQYF; CDR3nt: TGCGCCAGCAGCCAAGGCCTAGCGGGGGCCTCCTACGAGCAGTACTTC
d_gene: TRBD1; abundance: .; j_gene: TRBJ1-1; v_gene: TRBV7-7; CDR3aa: CASSQGDITNTEAFF; CDR3nt: TGTGCCAGCAGCCAGGGGGACATTACGAACACTGAAGCTTTCTTT
d_gene: TRBD1; abundance: .; j_gene: TRBJ1-1; v_gene: TRBV18; CDR3aa: CASSPQGQGVNTEAFF; CDR3nt: TGTGCCAGCTCACCACAGGGACAGGGAGTGAACACTGAAGCTTTCTTT
d_gene: TRBD2; abundance: .; j_gene: TRBJ2-7; v_gene: TRBV6-5; CDR3aa: CASRARGGVYEQYF; CDR3nt: TGTGCCAGCAGGGCCCGGGGGGGCGTCTACGAGCAGTACTTC
d_gene: .; abundance: .; j_gene: TRBJ1-5; v_gene: TRBV27; CDR3aa: CASSLQRNQPQHF; CDR3nt: TGTGCCAGCAGTTTGCAAAGGAATCAGCCCCAGCATTTT
d_gene: .; abundance: .; j_gene: TRBJ2-7; v_gene: TRBV10-3; CDR3aa: CAISLEQGYEQYF; CDR3nt: TGTGCCATCAGCCTAGAACAGGGATACGAGCAGTACTTC
d_gene: .; abundance: .; j_gene: TRBJ2-1; v_gene: TRBV5-4; CDR3aa: CASSLPQGGVSEQFF; CDR3nt: TGTGCCAGCAGCCTTCCGCAGGGGGGAGTTAGTGAGCAGTTCTTC
d_gene: TRBD2; abundance: .; j_gene: TRBJ2-7; v_gene: TRBV27; CDR3aa: CASSPPGGRFTEQYF; CDR3nt: TGTGCCAGCTCCCCCCCGGGGGGGCGTTTTACCGAGCAGTACTTC
d_gene: .; abundance: .; j_gene: TRBJ2-7; v_gene: TRBV7-2; CDR3aa: CASSLVGRNSYEQYF; CDR3nt: TGTGCCAGCAGCTTAGTAGGGCGGAACTCCTACGAGCAGTACTTC
d_gene: .; abundance: .; j_gene: TRBJ2-7; v_gene: TRBV5-4; CDR3aa: CASSPFRDGDYEQYF; CDR3nt: TGTGCCAGCAGCCCGTTCCGGGACGGTGACTACGAGCAGTACTTC
d_gene: .; abundance: .; j_gene: TRBJ1-4; v_gene: TRBV12-3/TRBV12-4; CDR3aa: CASRDSPNEKLFF; CDR3nt: TGTGCCAGCAGGGACAGCCCCAACGAAAAACTGTTTTTT
d_gene: TRBD1; abundance: few; j_gene: TRBJ1-5; v_gene: TRBV6-5; CDR3aa: CASSLRTGAGNQPQHF; CDR3nt: TGTGCCAGCAGTTTACGGACAGGGGCTGGCAATCAGCCCCAGCATTTT
d_gene: TRBD2; abundance: .; j_gene: TRBJ2-5; v_gene: TRBV7-2; CDR3aa: CASSRGLAGLKPTETQYF; CDR3nt: TGTGCCAGCAGCCGCGGACTAGCGGGTTTGAAACCGACAGAGACCCAGTACTTC
d_gene: TRBD1; abundance: once; j_gene: TRBJ1-5; v_gene: TRBV27; CDR3aa: CASSSTGSNQPQHF; CDR3nt: TGTGCCAGCAGCTCGACAGGGAGCAATCAGCCCCAGCATTTT
d_gene: TRBD2; abundance: .; j_gene: TRBJ2-7; v_gene: TRBV5-1; CDR3aa: CASSQLAGDPYEQYF; CDR3nt: TGCGCCAGCAGCCAACTAGCGGGGGACCCCTACGAGCAGTACTTC
d_gene: TRBD2; abundance: .; j_gene: TRBJ2-7; v_gene: TRBV18; CDR3aa: CASSPPAGVHEQYF; CDR3nt: TGTGCCAGCTCACCCCCCGCGGGAGTCCACGAGCAGTACTTC
d_gene: .; abundance: .; j_gene: TRBJ2-5; v_gene: TRBV10-3; CDR3aa: CAISERDFGETQYF; CDR3nt: TGTGCCATCAGTGAGCGGGATTTTGGGGAGACCCAGTACTTC
d_gene: TRBD1; abundance: .; j_gene: TRBJ2-7; v_gene: TRBV18; CDR3aa: CASSPWDSKDEQYF; CDR3nt: TGTGCCAGCTCACCATGGGACAGTAAGGACGAGCAGTACTTC
d_gene: .; abundance: .; j_gene: TRBJ2-2; v_gene: TRBV9; CDR3aa: CASSPRGAAGINTGELFF; CDR3nt: TGTGCCAGCAGCCCCCGGGGGGCAGCGGGGATTAACACCGGGGAGCTGTTTTTT
d_gene: .; abundance: .; j_gene: TRBJ2-7; v_gene: TRBV2; CDR3aa: CASSLGPGRVDEQYF; CDR3nt: TGTGCCAGCAGTTTGGGTCCCGGCAGGGTCGACGAGCAGTACTTC
d_gene: .; abundance: .; j_gene: TRBJ1-5; v_gene: TRBV30; CDR3aa: CAWSVGGGNQPQHF; CDR3nt: TGTGCCTGGAGTGTAGGGGGGGGCAATCAGCCCCAGCATTTT
d_gene: TRBD2; abundance: .; j_gene: TRBJ2-5; v_gene: TRBV4-1; CDR3aa: CASSRETSGGLKTQYF; CDR3nt: TGCGCCAGCAGCCGGGAGACTAGCGGGGGGCTGAAGACCCAGTACTTC
d_gene: .; abundance: .; j_gene: TRBJ2-5; v_gene: TRBV5-1; CDR3aa: CASSLARTVQETQYF; CDR3nt: TGCGCCAGCAGCTTGGCCAGGACCGTCCAAGAGACCCAGTACTTC
d_gene: TRBD1; abundance: once; j_gene: TRBJ1-1; v_gene: TRBV30; CDR3aa: CAWRSQGANTEAFF; CDR3nt: TGTGCCTGGAGGTCTCAGGGGGCGAACACTGAAGCTTTCTTT
d_gene: TRBD1; abundance: .; j_gene: TRBJ1-1; v_gene: TRBV5-1; CDR3aa: CASSLDRGDTEAFF; CDR3nt: TGCGCCAGCAGCCTTGACAGGGGCGACACTGAAGCTTTCTTT
d_gene: .; abundance: .; j_gene: TRBJ1-1; v_gene: TRBV6-4; CDR3aa: CASSELRGTEAFF; CDR3nt: TGTGCCAGCAGTGAACTGAGGGGCACTGAAGCTTTCTTT
d_gene: .; abundance: .; j_gene: TRBJ1-2; v_gene: TRBV6-5; CDR3aa: CASSRWQGNGYTF; CDR3nt: TGTGCCAGCAGCCGGTGGCAGGGGAATGGCTACACCTTC
d_gene: .; abundance: .; j_gene: TRBJ2-7; v_gene: TRBV5-1; CDR3aa: CASRRAAGPYEQYF; CDR3nt: TGCGCCAGCAGGCGGGCGGCCGGGCCCTACGAGCAGTACTTC